The text below deals with one TCR beta chain. This entry belongs to a study of blood T cell repertoires in COVID-19. The method was immunoSEQ multiplex PCR; TCRdb's version includes in-frame clones alone and lacks a portion of them. The sample yields roughly 230,000 clones, 80% to 85% seen once. The TCR originated in a man aged 50-60 years who had recovered from COVID-19. Sample: PBMCs or T cells enriched from blood (not recorded which).

CDR3 sequence: CASSWDRGFEAFF. CDR3 DNA: TGTGCCAGCAGTTGGGACAGGGGTTTTGAAGCTTTCTTT. This chain joins TRBV27 and TRBJ1-1; 10 bases are shared with TRBD1. V was clipped by 4 bases and J by 7 bases; unmatched bases: 3. Germline CDR1 is MNHEY and CDR2 is SMNVEV (reference sequence). The CDR3 spans 13 residues.